A selection of T cell receptor beta chains follows, all from one sample in a study of cytomegalovirus exposure and HLA in healthy donors. Libraries were prepared by immunoSEQ multiplex PCR; TCRdb keeps only in-frame clonotypes and omits some of them. This table lists about 140,000 clones. The sequenced sample consisted of PBMCs. These receptors were collected from a male donor in good health and CMV-seronegative. Each CDR3 is given with its conserved first and last residue. Each record gives: J gene, V gene, D gene, CDR3 protein, CDR3 DNA. D genes are given only for firm matches.

>TRBJ1-6|TRBV11-1|.
CASSFVQGNSPLHF
TGTGCCAGCAGCTTTGTTCAGGGAAATTCACCCCTCCACTTT
>TRBJ1-1|TRBV6-6|.
CASSYSRVEAFF
TGTGCCAGCAGTTACTCGAGGGTAGAGGCTTTCTTT
>TRBJ2-7|TRBV28|TRBD2
CASTFGTIYEQYF
TGTGCCAGCACTTTCGGGACTATCTACGAGCAGTACTTC
>TRBJ1-4|TRBV10-1|.
CASSEARSGKLFF
TGCGCCAGCAGTGAGGCTAGATCGGGGAAACTGTTTTTT
>TRBJ2-1|TRBV11-2|TRBD2
CASRGLADNEQFF
TGTGCCAGCAGAGGACTAGCGGACAATGAGCAGTTCTTC
>TRBJ1-1|TRBV2|.
CASSGGRNTEAFF
TGTGCCAGCAGTGGGGGCCGGAACACTGAAGCTTTCTTT
>TRBJ2-1|TRBV6-6|.
CASSYSPRDNEQFF
TGTGCCAGCAGTTACTCTCCGAGGGACAATGAGCAGTTCTTC
>TRBJ1-5|TRBV5-6|.
CASSLGGNNQPQHF
TGTGCCAGCAGCTTGGGAGGGAACAATCAGCCCCAGCATTTT
>TRBJ2-7|TRBV4-3|.
CASSPQGVGEQYF
TGCGCCAGCAGCCCCCAAGGGGTAGGCGAGCAGTACTTC
>TRBJ1-1|TRBV5-1|.
CASSLAVNTEAFF
TGCGCCAGCAGCTTGGCGGTGAACACTGAAGCTTTCTTT
>TRBJ2-2|TRBV5-1|.
CASSLGGPGELFF
TGCGCCAGCAGCTTGGGTGGGCCCGGGGAGCTGTTTTTT
>TRBJ1-1|TRBV5-5|.
CASSLKTGSMNTEAFF
TGTGCCAGCAGCTTAAAAACAGGCAGTATGAACACTGAAGCTTTCTTT
>TRBJ2-7|TRBV6-1|TRBD2
CASSVGGRTSYEQYF
TGTGCCAGCAGTGTCGGCGGGAGGACCTCCTACGAGCAGTACTTC
>TRBJ2-5|TRBV2|TRBD2
CASSGGLGYQETQYF
TGTGCCAGCAGTGGGGGACTAGGGTACCAAGAGACCCAGTACTTC
>TRBJ1-5|TRBV27|.
CASSLQGSNQPQHF
TGTGCCAGCAGTTTACAGGGTAGCAATCAGCCCCAGCATTTT
>TRBJ1-2|TRBV5-1|TRBD1
CASRKGTAPNYGYTF
TGCGCCAGCAGAAAAGGGACAGCCCCTAACTATGGCTACACCTTC
>TRBJ1-5|TRBV6-5|.
CASRGGQDKGQPQHF
TGTGCCAGCAGGGGAGGCCAGGACAAGGGTCAGCCCCAGCATTTT
>TRBJ1-2|TRBV7-2|TRBD1
CASSADAGGRSLF
TGTGCCAGCAGCGCGGATGCAGGGGGCAGGAGCCTCTTC
>TRBJ1-5|TRBV4-3|TRBD1
CASSQDRRGQSNQPQHF
TGCGCCAGCAGCCAAGATCGTCGGGGACAGAGCAATCAGCCCCAGCATTTT
>TRBJ1-2|TRBV30|TRBD1
CAWSVGQGGNYGYTF
TGTGCCTGGAGTGTCGGGCAGGGGGGAAACTATGGCTACACCTTC
>TRBJ1-1|TRBV7-6|.
CASSSYLGRAYANTEAFF
TGTGCCAGCAGCTCCTATTTAGGGAGAGCGTACGCGAACACTGAAGCTTTCTTT
>TRBJ2-4|TRBV4-3|.
CASSPRERGPQNIQYF
TGCGCCAGCAGCCCTCGGGAGAGGGGGCCACAAAACATTCAGTACTTC
>TRBJ1-4|TRBV2|.
CASVPLDTANEKLFF
TGTGCCAGCGTACCCTTGGACACCGCTAATGAAAAACTGTTTTTT
>TRBJ1-1|TRBV19|.
CASTDRRRNTEAFF
TGTGCCAGTACGGACAGAAGGAGGAACACTGAAGCTTTCTTT
>TRBJ2-7|TRBV19|TRBD2
CASSRLAGAYEQYF
TGTGCCAGTAGTAGACTAGCGGGAGCCTACGAGCAGTACTTC
>TRBJ2-7|TRBV19|.
CASSIGGGTAMSEQYF
TGTGCCAGTAGTATAGGAGGAGGGACGGCCATGTCCGAGCAGTACTTC
>TRBJ2-1|TRBV7-9|TRBD2
CASSSPPGGSSYNEQFF
TGTGCCAGCAGCTCCCCCCCGGGCGGGAGTAGTTACAATGAGCAGTTCTTC
>TRBJ2-5|TRBV6-1|TRBD1
CASSPGQSSSSTQYF
TGTGCCAGCAGCCCGGGACAGTCCTCTTCATCGACCCAGTACTTC